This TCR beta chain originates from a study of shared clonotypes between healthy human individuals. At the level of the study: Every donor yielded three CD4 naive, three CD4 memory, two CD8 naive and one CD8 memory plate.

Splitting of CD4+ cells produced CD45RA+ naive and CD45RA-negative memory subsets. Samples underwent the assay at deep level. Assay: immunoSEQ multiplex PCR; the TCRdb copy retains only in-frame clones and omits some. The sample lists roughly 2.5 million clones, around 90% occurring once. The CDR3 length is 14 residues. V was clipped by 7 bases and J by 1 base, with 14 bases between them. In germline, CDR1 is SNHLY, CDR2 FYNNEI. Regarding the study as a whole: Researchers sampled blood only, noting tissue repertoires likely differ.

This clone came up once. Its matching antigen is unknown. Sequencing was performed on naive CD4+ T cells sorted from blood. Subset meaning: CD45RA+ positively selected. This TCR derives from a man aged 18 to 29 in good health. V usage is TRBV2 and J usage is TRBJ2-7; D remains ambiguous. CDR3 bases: TGTGCCAGCAATCTCGAGGCGCATTCCTACGAGCAGTACTTC. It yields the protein CASNLEAHSYEQYF.